The 8 T cell receptor beta chains below were found in one sample sequenced in a study of blood T cells in healthy people across ages. Then a second PCR, running roughly 7 to 11 cycles, was carried out with a sample-barcoded 5' primer and a J-beta primer mix. TCRdb re-analysed the 5' RACE reads in MiXCR, keeping a single row per CDR3 protein. The repertoire holds 1.5 million to 2 million distinct CDR3 sequences, with roughly two fifths as singletons. Sequences were obtained from blood. These receptor sequences come from a human donor in good health.

The genes are TRBV13 and TRBJ1-1, with a weak D call TRBD1 (6 bases). Trimming took off 6 bases at V and 5 bases at J, with 22 bases between the two ends. In germline, CDR1 is PRHDT, CDR2 FYEKMQ (reference sequence). This CDR3 comprises 16 residues. CDR3 coding DNA: TGTGCCAGCAGTTCCGAGCTACAGGGTTTCAGGACTGAAGCTTTCTTT. Encoded protein: CASSSELQGFRTEAFF.

The CDR3 loop reads CASSFTVDGYTF. The CDR3 nucleotides are TGTGCCAGCAGTTTCACAGTGGATGGCTACACCTTC. The V call is TRBV12-3 or TRBV12-4, the J call TRBJ1-2; no clear D gene. V lost 3 bases to trimming and J lost 6 bases, with 8 bases between them. This CDR3 spans 12 amino acids.

J is TRBJ2-7 and V is TRBV28, with 8 bases identical to TRBD2. This CDR3 region has 14 residues. CDR1 MDHEN and CDR2 SYDVKM come from the germline V gene. V shed 6 bases and J 4 bases; nucleotides not matched to a gene: 8. The CDR3 spells CASSKRGTTYEQYF. The CDR3 coding sequence is TGTGCCAGCAGCAAGCGGGGGACAACATACGAGCAGTACTTC. Complete variable domain (other parts from reference TRBV28 and TRBJ2-7): DVKVTQSSRYLVKRTGEKVFLECVQDMDHENMFWYRQDPGLGLRLIYFSYDVKMKEKGDIPEGYSVSREKKERFSLILESASTNQTSMYLCASSKRGTTYEQYFGPGTRLTVT.

This clonotype was seen only once. This may be a read error, as it is one base from a much larger clone. This chain connects TRBV11-1 to TRBJ2-1; 10 bases are shared with TRBD1. This CDR3 has 19 residues. With V trimmed by 7 bases and J by 3 bases, 18 bases remained unmatched. Looked up from germline, CDR1 is SGHAT and CDR2 is FQDESV (reference sequence). CDR3 sequence: CASIEGQGVPWGDYNEQFF. The CDR3 DNA sequence: TGTGCCAGCATTGAAGGACAGGGGGTCCCTTGGGGTGACTACAATGAGCAGTTCTTC.

The chain joins TRBV4-3 to TRBJ1-1; perhaps TRBD1 as D (6 bases). CDR1 LGHNA and CDR2 YSLEER come from the germline V gene. CDR3 size: 16 residues. V lost 2 bases to trimming and J lost 5 bases, with 18 bases between them. CDR3 region: CASSQSVMGGATEAFF. The CDR3 DNA follows: TGCGCCAGCAGCCAATCAGTCATGGGGGGGGCGACTGAAGCTTTCTTT.

The chain is built from TRBV5-6 and TRBJ1-1; 7 bases agree with TRBD1. Germline CDR1 SGHDT, CDR2 YYEEEE. The CDR3 covers 16 residues. Trimming took 4 bases from V and 0 from J; bases not matched to a gene: 9. CDR3 amino acids: CASSRTGPFMNTEAFF. CDR3 bases: TGTGCCAGCAGCAGGACAGGACCCTTCATGAACACTGAAGCTTTCTTT.

As regards this clonotype: The junction and the germline gene differ at one end; a read error may be behind it. The V and J genes are TRBV6-5 and TRBJ2-7, with TRBD1 as a possible D gene (6 bases). CDR1 is MNHEY, CDR2 SVGAGI, per germline. The CDR3 runs 15 residues. DNA for the CDR3: TGTGCCAGCAGTTACACCGGACAGATCTTGGACGAACAGTACTTC. It specifies CASSYTGQILDEQYF.

A few counts support this clonotype. V is TRBV10-3 and J is TRBJ2-4; unclear D gene. The tail of the sequence fits TRBJ2-7 better, so the J call may be wrong. The CDR3 covers 12 residues. Germline assignment: CDR1 ENHRY and CDR2 SYGVKD. CDR3 sequence reads: CAIKTDSHEQYF. DNA for the CDR3: TGTGCCATCAAGACTGACTCTCACGAGCAGTACTTC.